This TCR beta chain is from a study of cytomegalovirus exposure and HLA in healthy donors. Study summary: The Caucasian-associated ancestry cluster contained about four fifths of the 300 to 450 genotyped donors.

Between the trimmed V and J ends, which lost 4 bases and 1 base, there was a span of 15 bases. The CDR3 runs to 16 residues. CDR1 is MGHRA and CDR2 is YSYEKL in the germline V gene. Remarks on this clone: Its matching antigen is unknown.

General study points: Trimming of TCR beta V- and J-genes showed a link, identified in a later analysis, to a missense DCLRE1C variant. Earlier analysis looked at TCR beta V segments, and most were productive about 87% or about 30% of the time. It was confirmed in vitro that a few of the CMV-associated chains were specific for CMV antigens.

The PCR used 60 Vbeta and 13 Jbeta primers. The data were produced by immunoSEQ multiplex PCR, yet TCRdb's version contains in-frame clones alone and is incomplete. The table has approximately 220,000 clones, 80% to 90% seen once; the top ten hold about 3%. The origin of this receptor is a man aged 25-45 years in good health and CMV-seronegative. Input material: PBMCs. V usage is TRBV4-1 and J usage is TRBJ2-3; perhaps TRBD2 as D (7 bases). CDR3 DNA: TGCGCCAGCAGCCTCGCCCGGGGGGCTGGCACAGATACGCAGTATTTT. Protein sequence: CASSLARGAGTDTQYF.